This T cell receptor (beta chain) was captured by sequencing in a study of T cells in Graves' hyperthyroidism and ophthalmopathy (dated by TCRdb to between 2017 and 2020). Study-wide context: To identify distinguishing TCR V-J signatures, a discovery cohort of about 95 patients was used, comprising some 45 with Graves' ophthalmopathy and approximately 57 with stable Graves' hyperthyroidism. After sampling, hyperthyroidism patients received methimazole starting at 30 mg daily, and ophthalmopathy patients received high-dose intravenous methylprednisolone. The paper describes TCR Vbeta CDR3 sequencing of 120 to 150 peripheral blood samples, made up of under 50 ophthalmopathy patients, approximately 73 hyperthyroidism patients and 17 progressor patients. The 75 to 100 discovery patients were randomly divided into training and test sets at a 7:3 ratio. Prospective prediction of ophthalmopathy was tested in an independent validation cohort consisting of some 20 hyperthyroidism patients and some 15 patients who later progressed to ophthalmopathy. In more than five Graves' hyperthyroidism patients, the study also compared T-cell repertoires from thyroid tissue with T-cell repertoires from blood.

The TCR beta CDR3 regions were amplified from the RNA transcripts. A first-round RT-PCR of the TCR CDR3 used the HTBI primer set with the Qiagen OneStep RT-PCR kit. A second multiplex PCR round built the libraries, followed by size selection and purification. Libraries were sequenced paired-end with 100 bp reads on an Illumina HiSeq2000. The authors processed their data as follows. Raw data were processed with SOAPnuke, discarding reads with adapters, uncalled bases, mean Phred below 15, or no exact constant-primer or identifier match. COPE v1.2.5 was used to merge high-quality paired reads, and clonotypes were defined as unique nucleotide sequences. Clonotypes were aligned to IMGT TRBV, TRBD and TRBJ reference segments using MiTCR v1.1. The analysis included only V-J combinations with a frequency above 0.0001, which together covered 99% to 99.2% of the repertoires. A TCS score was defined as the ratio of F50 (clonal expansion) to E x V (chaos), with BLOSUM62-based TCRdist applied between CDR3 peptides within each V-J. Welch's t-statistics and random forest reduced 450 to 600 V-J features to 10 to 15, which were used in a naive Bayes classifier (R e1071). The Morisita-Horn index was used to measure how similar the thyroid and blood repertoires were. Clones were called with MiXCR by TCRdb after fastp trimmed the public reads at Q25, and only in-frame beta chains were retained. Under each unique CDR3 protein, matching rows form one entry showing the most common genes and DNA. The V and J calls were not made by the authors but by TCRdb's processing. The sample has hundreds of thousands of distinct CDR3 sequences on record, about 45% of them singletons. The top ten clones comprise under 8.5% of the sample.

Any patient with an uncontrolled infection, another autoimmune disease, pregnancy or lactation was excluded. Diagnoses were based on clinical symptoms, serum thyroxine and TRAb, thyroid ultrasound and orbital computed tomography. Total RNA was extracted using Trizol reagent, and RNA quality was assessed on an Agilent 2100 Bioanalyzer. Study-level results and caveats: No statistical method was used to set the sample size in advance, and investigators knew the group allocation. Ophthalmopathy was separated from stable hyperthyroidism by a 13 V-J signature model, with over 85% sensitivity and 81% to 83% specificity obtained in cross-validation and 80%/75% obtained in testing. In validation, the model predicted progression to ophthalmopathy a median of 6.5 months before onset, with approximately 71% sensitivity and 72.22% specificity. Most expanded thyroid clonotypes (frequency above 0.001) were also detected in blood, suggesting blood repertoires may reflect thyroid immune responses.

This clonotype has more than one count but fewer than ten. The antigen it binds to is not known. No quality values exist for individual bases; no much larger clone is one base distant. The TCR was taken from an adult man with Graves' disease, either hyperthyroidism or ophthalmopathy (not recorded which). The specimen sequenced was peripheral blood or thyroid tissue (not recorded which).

CDR3 loop: CASSFRDRMYQETQYF. The DNA reads as follows: TGCGCCAGCAGCTTCCGAGACAGGATGTACCAAGAGACCCAGTACTTC. The rearranged segments are TRBV5-1 and TRBJ2-5; TRBD1 might be the D gene, on 6 matching bases. CDR3 length: 16 amino acids, cysteine to phenylalanine. The retained sequence is limited to the CDR3, 48 bases, with the frame set at the first base. V is cut by 2 bases and J by 0 bases, and the space between the germline ends is 14 bases. As encoded in the germline V gene, CDR1 is SGHRS while CDR2 is YFSETQ.